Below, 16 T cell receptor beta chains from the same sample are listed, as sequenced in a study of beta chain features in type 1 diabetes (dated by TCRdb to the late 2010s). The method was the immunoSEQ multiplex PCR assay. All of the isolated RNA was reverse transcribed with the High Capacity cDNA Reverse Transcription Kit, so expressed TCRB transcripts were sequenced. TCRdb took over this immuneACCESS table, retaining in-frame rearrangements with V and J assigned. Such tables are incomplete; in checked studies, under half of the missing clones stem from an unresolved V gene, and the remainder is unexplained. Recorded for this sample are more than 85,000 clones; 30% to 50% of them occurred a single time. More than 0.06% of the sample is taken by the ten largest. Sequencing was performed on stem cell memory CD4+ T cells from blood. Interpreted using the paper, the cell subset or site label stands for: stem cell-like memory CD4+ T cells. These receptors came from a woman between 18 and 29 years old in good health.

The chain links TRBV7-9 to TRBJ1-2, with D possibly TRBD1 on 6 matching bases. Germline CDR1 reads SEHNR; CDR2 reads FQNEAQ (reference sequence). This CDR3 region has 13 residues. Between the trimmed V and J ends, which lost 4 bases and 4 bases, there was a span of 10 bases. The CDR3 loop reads CASSSQGFYGYTF. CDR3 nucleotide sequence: TGTGCCAGCAGCTCACAGGGTTTCTATGGCTACACCTTC. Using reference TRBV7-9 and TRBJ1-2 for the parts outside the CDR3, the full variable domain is DTGVSQNPRHKITKRGQNVTFRCDPISEHNRLYWYRQTLGQGPEFLTYFQNEAQLEKSRLLSDRFSAERPKGSFSTLEIQRTEQGDSAMYLCASSSQGFYGYTFGSGTRLTVV.

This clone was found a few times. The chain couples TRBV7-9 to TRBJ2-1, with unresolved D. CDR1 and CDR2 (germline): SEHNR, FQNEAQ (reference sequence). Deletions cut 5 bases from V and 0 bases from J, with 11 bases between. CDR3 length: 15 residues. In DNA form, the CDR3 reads TGTGCCAGCAGCAGACTGCCGAGCTCCTACAATGAGCAGTTCTTC. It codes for CASSRLPSSYNEQFF. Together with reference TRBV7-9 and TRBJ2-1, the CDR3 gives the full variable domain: DTGVSQNPRHKITKRGQNVTFRCDPISEHNRLYWYRQTLGQGPEFLTYFQNEAQLEKSRLLSDRFSAERPKGSFSTLEIQRTEQGDSAMYLCASSRLPSSYNEQFFGPGTRLTVL.

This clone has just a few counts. CDR3 DNA: TGTGCCAGCAGCTCTCGACAGGGGCTAGCTAACTATGGCTACACCTTC. Translated, it gives CASSSRQGLANYGYTF. The V gene is TRBV7-2, the J gene TRBJ1-2; 8 bases match TRBD1. The J segment lost 0 bases and the V segment lost 4 bases, leaving 7 bases of the junction unmatched. CDR1 is SGHTA, CDR2 FQGNSA, per germline. The CDR3 totals 16 residues.

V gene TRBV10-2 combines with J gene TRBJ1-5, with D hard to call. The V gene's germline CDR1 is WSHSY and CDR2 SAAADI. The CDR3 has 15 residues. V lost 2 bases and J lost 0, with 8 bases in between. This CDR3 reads CASSESGFSNQPQHF. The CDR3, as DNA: TGCGCCAGCAGTGAGAGTGGCTTTAGCAATCAGCCCCAGCATTTT.

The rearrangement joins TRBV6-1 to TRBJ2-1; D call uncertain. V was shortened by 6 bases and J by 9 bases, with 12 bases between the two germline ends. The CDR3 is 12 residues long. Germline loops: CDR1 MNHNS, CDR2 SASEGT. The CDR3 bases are TGTGCCAGCAGAGCTGAATATGCTGAGCAGTTCTTC. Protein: CASRAEYAEQFF.

The CDR3 DNA is TGTGCCAGCAGCTTAGGCCCGGGTAGCACAGATACGCAGTATTTT. It specifies CASSLGPGSTDTQYF. The chain uses TRBV11-3 and TRBJ2-3; D not resolved. The CDR3 spans 15 residues. Trimming cost V 1 base and J 0 bases, with 8 bases left between them. Germline-derived CDR1 and CDR2 are SGHNT and YENEEA.

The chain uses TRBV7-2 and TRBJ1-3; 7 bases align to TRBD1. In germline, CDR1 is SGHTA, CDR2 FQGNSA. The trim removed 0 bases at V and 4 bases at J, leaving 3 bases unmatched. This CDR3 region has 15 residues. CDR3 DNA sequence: TGTGCCAGCAGCTTAGCGGGACAGTCAGGAAACACCATATATTTT. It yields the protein CASSLAGQSGNTIYF.

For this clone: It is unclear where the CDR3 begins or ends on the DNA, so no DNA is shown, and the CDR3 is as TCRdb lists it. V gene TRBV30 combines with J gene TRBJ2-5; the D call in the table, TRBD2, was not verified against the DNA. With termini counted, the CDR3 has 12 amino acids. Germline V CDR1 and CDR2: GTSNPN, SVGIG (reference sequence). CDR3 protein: CAWGRGSSVEYF.

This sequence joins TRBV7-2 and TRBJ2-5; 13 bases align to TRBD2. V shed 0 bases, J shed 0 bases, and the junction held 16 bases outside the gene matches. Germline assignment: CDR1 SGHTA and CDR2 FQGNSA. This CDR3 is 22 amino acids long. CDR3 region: CASSLAGTSGTYRKLNQETQYF. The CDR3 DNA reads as TGTGCCAGCAGCTTAGCCGGGACTAGCGGGACTTACCGTAAACTCAACCAAGAGACCCAGTACTTC.

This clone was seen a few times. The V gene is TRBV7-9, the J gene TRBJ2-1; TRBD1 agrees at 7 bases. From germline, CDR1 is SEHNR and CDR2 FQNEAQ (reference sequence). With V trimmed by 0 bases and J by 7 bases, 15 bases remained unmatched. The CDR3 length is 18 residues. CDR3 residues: CASSLALSRDRDSNEQFF. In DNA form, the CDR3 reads TGTGCCAGCAGCTTAGCCCTGTCCCGAGACAGGGATAGTAATGAGCAGTTCTTC.

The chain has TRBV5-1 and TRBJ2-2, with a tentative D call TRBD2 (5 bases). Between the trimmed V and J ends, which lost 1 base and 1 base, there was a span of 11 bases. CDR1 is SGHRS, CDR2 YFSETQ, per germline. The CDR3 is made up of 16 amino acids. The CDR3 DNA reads TGCGCCAGCAGCTTGTGGGTAGCGTTGAACACCGGGGAGCTGTTTTTT. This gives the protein CASSLWVALNTGELFF.

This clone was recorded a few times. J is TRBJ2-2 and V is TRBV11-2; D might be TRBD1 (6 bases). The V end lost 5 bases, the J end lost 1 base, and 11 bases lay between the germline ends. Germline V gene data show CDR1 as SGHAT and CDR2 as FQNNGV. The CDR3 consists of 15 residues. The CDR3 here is CASSRTVLNTGELFF. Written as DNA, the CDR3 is TGTGCCAGCAGCCGGACAGTCCTGAACACCGGGGAGCTGTTTTTT.

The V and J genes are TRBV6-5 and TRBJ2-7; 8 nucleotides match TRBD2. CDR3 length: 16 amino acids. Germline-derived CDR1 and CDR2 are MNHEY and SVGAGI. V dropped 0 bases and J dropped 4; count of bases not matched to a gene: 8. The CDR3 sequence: CASSYSAAGDVYEQYF. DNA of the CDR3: TGTGCCAGCAGTTACTCTGCAGCGGGAGATGTATACGAGCAGTACTTC.

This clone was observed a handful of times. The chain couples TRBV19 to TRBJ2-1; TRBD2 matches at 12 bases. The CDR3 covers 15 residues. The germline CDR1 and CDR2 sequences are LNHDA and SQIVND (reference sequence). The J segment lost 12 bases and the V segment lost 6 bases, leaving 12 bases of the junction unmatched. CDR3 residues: CASSGLAGLGMAQFF. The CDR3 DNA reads TGTGCCAGTAGCGGACTAGCGGGATTGGGAATGGCGCAGTTCTTC.

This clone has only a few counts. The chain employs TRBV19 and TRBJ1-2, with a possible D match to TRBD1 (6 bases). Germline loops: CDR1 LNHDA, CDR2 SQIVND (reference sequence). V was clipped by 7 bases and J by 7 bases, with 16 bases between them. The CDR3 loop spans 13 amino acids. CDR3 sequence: CASTIQGRRGYTF. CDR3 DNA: TGTGCCAGTACCATACAGGGTCGACGTGGCTACACCTTC.

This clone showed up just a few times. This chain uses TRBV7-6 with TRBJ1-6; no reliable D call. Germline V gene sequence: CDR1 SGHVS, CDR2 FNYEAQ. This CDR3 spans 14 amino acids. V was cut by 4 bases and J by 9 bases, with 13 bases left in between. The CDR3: CASSSTPKISPLHF. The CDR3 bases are TGTGCCAGCAGCTCGACACCGAAAATTTCACCCCTCCACTTT. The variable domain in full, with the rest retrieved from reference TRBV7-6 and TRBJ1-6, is GAGVSQSPRYKVTKRGQDVALRCDPISGHVSLYWYRQALGQGPEFLTYFNYEAQQDKSGLPNDRFSAERPEGSISTLTIQRTEQRDSAMYRCASSSTPKISPLHFGNGTRLTVT.